The clone carrying this TCR beta chain was counted between two and nine times. The data were obtained in a study of spatial heterogeneity in lung cancer. Looking at the study overall: Across the raw uncorrected reads, a unique TCR and UMI combination was observed, on average, more than ten times.

Indicated time point: sample taken at primary tumor resection. Tumor, nontumor lung or frozen PBMC supplied whole RNA, sequenced without sorting. The CDR3 loop spans 14 amino acids. Germline V gene data show CDR1 as LGHNA and CDR2 as YSLEER. Trimming shortened V by 3 bases and J by 4 bases, and 10 bases separated the two germline ends. The study tagged each TCR cDNA molecule with a unique molecular identifier. Using its own MiXCR run on the 5' RACE reads, TCRdb lists one record per CDR3 protein. The sample yields 35,000 to 55,000 distinct CDR3 sequences, almost 7% seen once. The sequence came from a female donor with early-stage non-small cell lung cancer. This chain joins TRBV4-3 and TRBJ2-1; D remains unclear. The specimen comprised PBMCs, sampled at surgery. The chain's CDR3 is CASSQDLEYNEQFF. CDR3 DNA: TGCGCCAGCAGCCAGGACCTAGAGTACAATGAGCAGTTCTTC.